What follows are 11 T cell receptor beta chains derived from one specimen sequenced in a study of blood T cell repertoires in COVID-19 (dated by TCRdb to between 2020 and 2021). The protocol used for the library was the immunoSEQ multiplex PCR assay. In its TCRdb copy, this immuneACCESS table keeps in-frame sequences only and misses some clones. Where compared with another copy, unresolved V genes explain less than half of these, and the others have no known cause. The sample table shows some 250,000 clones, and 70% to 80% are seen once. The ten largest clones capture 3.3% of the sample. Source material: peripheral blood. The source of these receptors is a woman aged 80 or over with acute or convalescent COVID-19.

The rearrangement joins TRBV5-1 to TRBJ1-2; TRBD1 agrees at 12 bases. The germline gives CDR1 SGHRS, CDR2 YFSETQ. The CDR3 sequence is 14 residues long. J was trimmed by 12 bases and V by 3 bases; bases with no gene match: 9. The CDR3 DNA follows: TGCGCCAGCAGCTCTGGGACAGGGGGCGCGGGCAACACCTTC. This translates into CASSSGTGGAGNTF.

CDR3 coding DNA: TGTGCCAGCAGCCCCCGAGGCGGGGGGGAATACGAGCAGTACTTC. This codes for CASSPRGGGEYEQYF. The chain carries TRBV6-6 and TRBJ2-7, with 9 bases that match TRBD2. From germline, CDR1 is MNHNY and CDR2 SVGAGI (reference sequence). Germline trimming cut 6 bases from V and 4 bases from J; bases unmatched to any gene: 10. This CDR3 region has 15 residues.

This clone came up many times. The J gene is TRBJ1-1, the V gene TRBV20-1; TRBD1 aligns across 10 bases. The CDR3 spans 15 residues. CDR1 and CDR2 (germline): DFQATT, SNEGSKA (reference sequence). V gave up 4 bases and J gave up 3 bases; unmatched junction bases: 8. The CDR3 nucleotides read TGCAGTGCTAATGACAGGGGGCTCGCGTACACTGAAGCTTTCTTT. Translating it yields CSANDRGLAYTEAFF.

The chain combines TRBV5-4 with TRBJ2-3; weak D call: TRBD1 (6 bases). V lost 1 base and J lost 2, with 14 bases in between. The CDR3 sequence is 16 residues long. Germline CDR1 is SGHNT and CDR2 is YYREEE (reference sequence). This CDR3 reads CASSLRLGGNTDTQYF. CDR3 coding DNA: TGTGCCAGCAGCTTGCGTTTAGGGGGAAACACAGATACGCAGTATTTT. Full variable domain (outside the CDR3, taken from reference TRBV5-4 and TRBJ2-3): ETGVTQSPTHLIKTRGQQVTLRCSSQSGHNTVSWYQQALGQGPQFIFQYYREEENGRGNFPPRFSGLQFPNYSSELNVNALELDDSALYLCASSLRLGGNTDTQYFGPGTRLTVL.

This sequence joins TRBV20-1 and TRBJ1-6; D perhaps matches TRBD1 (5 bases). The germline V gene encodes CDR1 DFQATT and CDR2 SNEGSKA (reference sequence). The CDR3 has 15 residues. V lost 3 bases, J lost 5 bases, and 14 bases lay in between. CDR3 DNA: TGCAGTGCTAGTCTACGGACAAGGGATAATTCACCCCTCCACTTT. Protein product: CSASLRTRDNSPLHF.

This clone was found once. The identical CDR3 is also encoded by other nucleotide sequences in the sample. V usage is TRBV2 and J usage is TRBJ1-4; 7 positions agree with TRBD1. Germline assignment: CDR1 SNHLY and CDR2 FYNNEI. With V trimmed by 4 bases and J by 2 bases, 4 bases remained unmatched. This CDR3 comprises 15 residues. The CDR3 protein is CASSAQGQTNEKLFF. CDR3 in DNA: TGTGCCAGCAGTGCACAGGGGCAGACTAATGAAAAACTGTTTTTT.

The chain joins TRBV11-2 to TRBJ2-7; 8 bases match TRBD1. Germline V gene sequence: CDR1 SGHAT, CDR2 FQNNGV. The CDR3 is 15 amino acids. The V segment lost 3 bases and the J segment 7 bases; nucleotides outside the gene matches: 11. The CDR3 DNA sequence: TGTGCCAGCAGCTTCCGGGACAGGAGATCTCTGGAGCAGTACTTC. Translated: CASSFRDRRSLEQYF.

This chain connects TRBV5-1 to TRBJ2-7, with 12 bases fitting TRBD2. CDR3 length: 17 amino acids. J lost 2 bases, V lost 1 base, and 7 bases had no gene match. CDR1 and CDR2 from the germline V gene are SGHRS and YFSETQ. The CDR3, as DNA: TGCGCCAGCAGCTTGACCCGGACTAGCGGGACACCCTACGAGCAGTACTTC. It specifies CASSLTRTSGTPYEQYF.

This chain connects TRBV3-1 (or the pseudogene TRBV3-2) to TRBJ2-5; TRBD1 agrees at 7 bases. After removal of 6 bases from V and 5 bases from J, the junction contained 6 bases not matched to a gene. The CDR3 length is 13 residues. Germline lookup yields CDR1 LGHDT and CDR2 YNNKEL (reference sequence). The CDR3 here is CASSHTGDETQYF. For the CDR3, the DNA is TGTGCCAGCAGTCACACAGGGGACGAGACCCAGTACTTC.

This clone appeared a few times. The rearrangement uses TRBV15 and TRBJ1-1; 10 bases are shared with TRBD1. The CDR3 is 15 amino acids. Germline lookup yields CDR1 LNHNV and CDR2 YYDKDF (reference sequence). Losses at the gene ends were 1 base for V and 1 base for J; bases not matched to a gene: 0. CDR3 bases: TGTGCCACCAGCAGAGGGACAGGGGGGAACACTGAAGCTTTCTTT. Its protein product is CATSRGTGGNTEAFF.

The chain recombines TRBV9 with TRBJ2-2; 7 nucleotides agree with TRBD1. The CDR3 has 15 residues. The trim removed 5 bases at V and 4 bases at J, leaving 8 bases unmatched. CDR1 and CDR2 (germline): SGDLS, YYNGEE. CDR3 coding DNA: TGTGCCAGCAGTCGAGAGGGGGCGGGCACCGGGGAGCTGTTTTTT. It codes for CASSREGAGTGELFF.